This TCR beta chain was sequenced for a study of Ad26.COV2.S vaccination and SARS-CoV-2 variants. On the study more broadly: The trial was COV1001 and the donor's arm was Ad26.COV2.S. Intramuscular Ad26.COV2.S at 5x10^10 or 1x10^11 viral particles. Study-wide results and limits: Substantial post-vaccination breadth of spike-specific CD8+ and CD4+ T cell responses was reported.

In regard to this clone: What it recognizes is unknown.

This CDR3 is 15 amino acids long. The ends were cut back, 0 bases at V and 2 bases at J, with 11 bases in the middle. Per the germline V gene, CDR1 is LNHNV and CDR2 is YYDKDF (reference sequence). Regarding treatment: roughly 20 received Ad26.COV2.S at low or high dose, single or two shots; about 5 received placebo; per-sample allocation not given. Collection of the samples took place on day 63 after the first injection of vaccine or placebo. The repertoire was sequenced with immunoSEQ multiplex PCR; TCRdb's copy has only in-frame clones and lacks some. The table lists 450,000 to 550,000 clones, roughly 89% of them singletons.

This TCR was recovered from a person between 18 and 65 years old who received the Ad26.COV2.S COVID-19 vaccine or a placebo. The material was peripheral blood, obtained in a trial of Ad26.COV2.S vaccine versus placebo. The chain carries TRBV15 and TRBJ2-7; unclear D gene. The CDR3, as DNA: TGTGCCACCAGCAGAGATTTAGGCAGACCCTACGAGCAGTACTTC. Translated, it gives CATSRDLGRPYEQYF.